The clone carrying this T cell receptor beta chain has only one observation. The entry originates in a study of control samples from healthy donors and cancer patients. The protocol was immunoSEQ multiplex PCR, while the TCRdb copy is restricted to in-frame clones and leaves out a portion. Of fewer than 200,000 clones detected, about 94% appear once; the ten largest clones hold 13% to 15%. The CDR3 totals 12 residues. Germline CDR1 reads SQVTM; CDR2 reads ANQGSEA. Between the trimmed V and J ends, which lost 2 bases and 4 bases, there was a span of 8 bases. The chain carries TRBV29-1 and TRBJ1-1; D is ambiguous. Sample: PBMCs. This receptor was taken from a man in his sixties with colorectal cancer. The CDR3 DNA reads TGCAGCGTTGAACAGTGGATCACTGAAGCTTTCTTT. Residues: CSVEQWITEAFF.